Listed below are T cell receptor beta chains from one sample, sequenced in a study of CD8 T cells in Susac syndrome. TCRdb re-analysed the immunoSEQ multiplex PCR reads in MiXCR, keeping a single row per CDR3 protein. Of 45,000 to 60,000 distinct CDR3 sequences listed, 90% to 95% were seen once; the top ten hold roughly 0.5%. The sequenced sample was CD8+ T cells from PBMCs. These receptors all stem from a human donor with multiple sclerosis. CDR3s include the opening cysteine and the closing phenylalanine or tryptophan. The D gene is left open where the match is weak. Not every row has a clone size; where given, it reads once, few, many or a size class.

V gene,clone size,D gene,J gene,CDR3 DNA,CDR3 protein
TRBV7-2,once,TRBD2,TRBJ2-3,TGTGCCAGCAGCTTACCCCTAGCGGGGGGCGACACAGATACGCAGTATTTT,CASSLPLAGGDTDTQYF
TRBV6-1,.,.,TRBJ2-4,TGTGCCAGCAGTGAAGCAAGTGGGCTAGCCAAAAACATTCAGTACTTC,CASSEASGLAKNIQYF
TRBV4-3,.,.,TRBJ1-1,TGCGCCAGCAGCCAAGGTGCGCGGCAGAACACTGAAGCTTTCTTT,CASSQGARQNTEAFF
TRBV2,.,TRBD2,TRBJ2-1,TGTGCCAGCAGTGGGACCGGGACTAGCGGGCCCAGCTCCTACAATGAGCAGTTCTTC,CASSGTGTSGPSSYNEQFF
TRBV6-5,.,TRBD1,TRBJ1-2,TGTGCCAGCAGTTACGGGGAGGGGGCGTGGGGCTACACCTTC,CASSYGEGAWGYTF
TRBV27,.,.,TRBJ2-7,TGTGCCAGCAGTTTGGACGGGGGCTCTTACCTACCCTACGAGCAGTACTTC,CASSLDGGSYLPYEQYF
TRBV5-4,.,.,TRBJ2-7,TGTGCCAGCAGCTATAGGGGGGCCTACGAGCAGTACTTC,CASSYRGAYEQYF
TRBV4-3,.,TRBD1,TRBJ2-1,TGCGCCAGCAGCCAAGAATTTGGACAGGGCGGGGATGAGCAGTTCTTC,CASSQEFGQGGDEQFF
TRBV15,.,TRBD2,TRBJ2-1,TGTGCCACCAGCCAGATTGGGGGACTAGCGGGGCGGAATGAGCAGTTCTTC,CATSQIGGLAGRNEQFF
TRBV5-6,.,.,TRBJ2-6,TGTGCCAGCAGCACTTTCTCTGGGGCCAACGTCCTGACTTTC,CASSTFSGANVLTF
TRBV7-9,few,.,TRBJ2-7,TGTGCCAGCTCACCAGGCTACGAGCAGTACTTC,CASSPGYEQYF
TRBV5-1,.,TRBD1,TRBJ1-1,TGCGCCAGCAGCTTGAGTGCGACAGGGATGTATGGTGAAGCTTTCTTT,CASSLSATGMYGEAFF
TRBV20-1,.,TRBD2,TRBJ2-1,TGCAGTGCTCCTACTACACTAGCGGGGGGGCCTCGGGATGAGCAGTTCTTC,CSAPTTLAGGPRDEQFF
TRBV7-8,.,TRBD2,TRBJ2-5,TGTGCCAGCAGCCCTCGGAGCGGGGGGGTTTCTCAAGAGACCCAGTACTTC,CASSPRSGGVSQETQYF
TRBV7-9,.,.,TRBJ2-7,TGTGCCAGCAGCTCTATACCATACGAGCAGTACTTC,CASSSIPYEQYF
TRBV4-3,.,.,TRBJ2-3,TGCGCCAGCAGCCTCGGGGGGCCACTACACCACACAGATACGCAGTATTTT,CASSLGGPLHHTDTQYF
TRBV13,.,.,TRBJ1-3,TGTGCCAGCAGCTTTCCTTCGGTTGGAAACACCATATATTTT,CASSFPSVGNTIYF
TRBV11-3,.,TRBD1,TRBJ2-2,TGTGCCAGCAGCCCCGACAGGGGGCCCGGGGAGCTGTTTTTT,CASSPDRGPGELFF
TRBV4-2,.,.,TRBJ1-1,TGTGCCAGCAGCCAAGAGGCGGGGGGGAGTACTGAAGCTTTCTTT,CASSQEAGGSTEAFF
TRBV5-1,.,.,TRBJ2-7,TGCGCCAGCAGCCCCAAAGCCGGGGGATCTGCCGAGCAGTACTTC,CASSPKAGGSAEQYF
TRBV6-5,.,.,TRBJ2-7,TGTGCCAGCAGTTACGGGCCAGAGACGGGAGAGCAGTACTTC,CASSYGPETGEQYF
TRBV11-2,.,TRBD1,TRBJ1-2,TGTGCCAGCAGCTCTGGACAGGGGGGAACAACCTATGGCTACACCTTC,CASSSGQGGTTYGYTF
TRBV12-3/TRBV12-4,.,.,TRBJ2-3,TGTGCCAGCAGTCCGGACCACACAGATACGCAGTATTTT,CASSPDHTDTQYF
TRBV5-1,once,TRBD1,TRBJ2-3,TGCGCCAGCAGCCTCCGGGACAGACGCACAGATACGCAGTATTTT,CASSLRDRRTDTQYF
TRBV28,.,TRBD1,TRBJ1-4,TGTGCCAGCAGCGACGGGACAGGGGGTGAAAAACTGTTTTTT,CASSDGTGGEKLFF
TRBV5-1,.,TRBD1,TRBJ2-7,TGCGCCAGCAGCTATTCGACAGGGTCCTACGAGCAGTACTTC,CASSYSTGSYEQYF
TRBV2,.,.,TRBJ1-6,TGTGCCAGCAGACCCATCCGCAGGGTGGAAAGATCACCCCTCCACTTT,CASRPIRRVERSPLHF
TRBV12-3/TRBV12-4,.,.,TRBJ1-1,TGTGCCAGCAGCCCCGGGACACACACTGAAGCTTTCTTT,CASSPGTHTEAFF
TRBV20-1,.,.,TRBJ1-5,TGCAGTGCTAGTACATCTGGCGATGTGTATAGCAATCAGCCCCAGCATTTT,CSASTSGDVYSNQPQHF
TRBV28,.,.,TRBJ2-5,TGTGCCAGCACCCAGACGGTGAGGGAGACCCAGTACTTC,CASTQTVRETQYF
TRBV6-2/TRBV6-3,few,.,TRBJ2-3,TGTGCCAGCAGTTCCCAGACAGCCACTAGCACAGATACGCAGTATTTT,CASSSQTATSTDTQYF
TRBV6-5,.,.,TRBJ2-7,TGTGCCAGCAGTTACTCGATGGGTCCAGACCCCTACGAGCAGTACTTC,CASSYSMGPDPYEQYF
TRBV30,.,.,TRBJ1-5,TGTGCCTGGAGTGAGATCAAGGGGGTTTTCTGGCAGCCCCAGCATTTT,CAWSEIKGVFWQPQHF
TRBV29-1,.,TRBD2,TRBJ2-7,TGCAGCGTTCTTACCGGGGGGATGCACGAGCAGTACTTC,CSVLTGGMHEQYF
TRBV30,.,TRBD1,TRBJ2-7,TGTGCCTGGAGTGTAGGGACAGGGCTTTCCTACGAGCAGTACTTC,CAWSVGTGLSYEQYF
TRBV5-1,few,TRBD1,TRBJ2-1,TGCGCCAGCAGCTACCAACAGGGGGCCCGCTTGAATGAGCAGTTCTTC,CASSYQQGARLNEQFF
TRBV15,.,.,TRBJ2-1,TGTGCCACCAGCAGAGAGAACGAGTTCAATGAGCAGTTCTTC,CATSRENEFNEQFF
TRBV5-6,.,.,TRBJ1-3,TGTGCCAGCAGCTTCTTAGGTGGAAACACCATATATTTT,CASSFLGGNTIYF
TRBV27,.,TRBD1,TRBJ2-7,TGTGCCAGCATCCCGACAGGGAGCTCCTACGAGCAGTACTTC,CASIPTGSSYEQYF
TRBV28,.,TRBD1,TRBJ2-5,TGTGCCAGCAGCACATTAGTACAGGGGGCACTAAAATTCGAAGAGACCCAGTACTTC,CASSTLVQGALKFEETQYF
TRBV2,.,.,TRBJ1-2,TGTGCCAGCGGGGGGGAGTTTAGCTACACCTTC,CASGGEFSYTF
TRBV20-1,.,.,TRBJ1-2,TGCAGTGCTAGACAGGGCTATGGCTACACCTTC,CSARQGYGYTF
TRBV27,.,.,TRBJ1-1,TGTGCCAGCAGTTTTATTGCCTTCAACACTGAAGCTTTCTTT,CASSFIAFNTEAFF
TRBV2,once,.,TRBJ2-1,TGTGCCAGCGGAGAAGATCTGGAGGGGAGCTCCTACAATGAGCAGTTCTTC,CASGEDLEGSSYNEQFF
TRBV5-5,.,TRBD1,TRBJ2-7,TGTGCCAGCGGACAGGCGTCCTACGAGCAGTACTTC,CASGQASYEQYF
TRBV6-1,.,.,TRBJ1-4,TGTGCCAGCAGTGAAGTAATGTTGAAAAAACTGTTTTTT,CASSEVMLKKLFF
TRBV4-2,.,TRBD1,TRBJ1-2,TGTGCCAGCAGCCGTCTAACGGGACAGGCCAATGGCTACACCTTC,CASSRLTGQANGYTF
TRBV4-2,.,TRBD1,TRBJ1-2,TGTGCCAGCAGCCGGAACCTCGGGACAGGGAATGGCTACACCTTC,CASSRNLGTGNGYTF
TRBV25-1,.,.,TRBJ1-2,TGTGCCAGCAGGTGGAGGGAAGGGAGCTATGGCTACACCTTC,CASRWREGSYGYTF
TRBV6-1,.,TRBD1,TRBJ1-5,TGTGCCAGCAGTGTTTGGAGGGGGCAAGGGGATCAGCCCCAGCATTTT,CASSVWRGQGDQPQHF
TRBV12-3/TRBV12-4,once,.,TRBJ2-7,TGTGCCAGCAGTTTAGAGAGGCACCCGAAATACGAGCAGTACTTC,CASSLERHPKYEQYF
TRBV27,.,TRBD1,TRBJ2-1,TGTGCCAGCGGGGACAGCTCCTACAATGAGCAGTTCTTC,CASGDSSYNEQFF
TRBV5-4,.,.,TRBJ2-1,TGTGCCAGCAGCTCCGAGGACGTCGAGCAGTTCTTC,CASSSEDVEQFF